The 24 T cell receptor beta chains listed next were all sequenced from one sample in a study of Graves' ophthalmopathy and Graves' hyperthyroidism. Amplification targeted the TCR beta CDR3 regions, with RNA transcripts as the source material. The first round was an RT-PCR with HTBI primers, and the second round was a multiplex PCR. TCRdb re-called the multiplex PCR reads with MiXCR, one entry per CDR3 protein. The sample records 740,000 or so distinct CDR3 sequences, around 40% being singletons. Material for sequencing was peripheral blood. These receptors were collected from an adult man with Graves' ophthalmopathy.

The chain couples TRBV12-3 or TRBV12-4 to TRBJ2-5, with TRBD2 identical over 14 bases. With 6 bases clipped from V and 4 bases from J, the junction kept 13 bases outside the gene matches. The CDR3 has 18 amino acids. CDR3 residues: CASSPEGLAGVRGETQYF. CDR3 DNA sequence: TGTGCCAGCAGCCCAGAGGGACTAGCGGGAGTTCGGGGAGAGACCCAGTACTTC.

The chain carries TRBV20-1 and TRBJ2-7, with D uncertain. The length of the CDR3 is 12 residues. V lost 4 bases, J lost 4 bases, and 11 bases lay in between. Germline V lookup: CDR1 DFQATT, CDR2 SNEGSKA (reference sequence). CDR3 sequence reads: CSAKVVGYEQYF. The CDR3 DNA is TGCAGTGCTAAGGTAGTGGGTTACGAGCAGTACTTC.

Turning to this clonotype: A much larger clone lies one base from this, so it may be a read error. The CDR3 DNA is TGCAGCGTCCTAGGACAGGTTAATGAAAAACTGTTTTTT. Amino acids: CSVLGQVNEKLFF. This chain connects TRBV29-1 to TRBJ1-4; 7 bases agree with TRBD1. This CDR3 contains 13 residues. Germline CDR1 reads SQVTM; CDR2 reads ANQGSEA. V dropped 6 bases and J dropped 4; count of bases not matched to a gene: 5.

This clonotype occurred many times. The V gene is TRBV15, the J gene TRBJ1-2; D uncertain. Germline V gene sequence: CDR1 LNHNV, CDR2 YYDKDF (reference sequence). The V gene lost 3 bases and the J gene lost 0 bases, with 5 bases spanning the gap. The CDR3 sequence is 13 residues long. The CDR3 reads CATSRKANYGYTF. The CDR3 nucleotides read TGTGCCACCAGCAGGAAGGCTAACTATGGCTACACCTTC.

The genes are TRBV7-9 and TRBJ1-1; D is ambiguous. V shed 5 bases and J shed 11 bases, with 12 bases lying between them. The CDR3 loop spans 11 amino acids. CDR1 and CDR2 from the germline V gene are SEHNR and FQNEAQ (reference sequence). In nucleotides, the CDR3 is TGTGCCAGCAGCCAACAGCAGGTGGCTTTCTTT. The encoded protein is CASSQQQVAFF.

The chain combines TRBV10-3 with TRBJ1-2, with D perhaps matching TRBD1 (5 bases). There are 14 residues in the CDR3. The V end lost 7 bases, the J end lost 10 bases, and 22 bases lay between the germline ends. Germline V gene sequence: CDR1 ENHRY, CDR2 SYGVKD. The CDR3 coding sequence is TGTGCCATCACCGCGTTCAGGGATTTAGGAGTCTACACCTTC. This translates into CAITAFRDLGVYTF.

CDR3 coding DNA: TGCGCCAGCAGCTCCCGGGACAGTGCATACGAGCAGTACTTC. It specifies CASSSRDSAYEQYF. The chain links TRBV5-1 to TRBJ2-7, with 7 bases aligning to TRBD1. The CDR3 runs to 14 residues. Germline trimming cut 3 bases from V and 4 bases from J; bases unmatched to any gene: 7. The germline gives CDR1 SGHRS, CDR2 YFSETQ.

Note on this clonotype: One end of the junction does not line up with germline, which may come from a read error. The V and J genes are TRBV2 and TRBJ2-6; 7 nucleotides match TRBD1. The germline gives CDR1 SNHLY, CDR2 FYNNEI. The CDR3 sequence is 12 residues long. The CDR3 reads CASSERQGDEAF. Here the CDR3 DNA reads TGTGCCAGCAGTGAACGGCAGGGGGATGAAGCTTTC. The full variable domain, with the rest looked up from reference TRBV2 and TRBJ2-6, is EPEVTQTPSHQVTQMGQEVILRCVPISNHLYFYWYRQILGQKVEFLVSFYNNEISEKSEIFDDQFSVERPDGSNFTLKIRSTKLEDSAMYFCASSERQGDEAFGAGSRLTVL.

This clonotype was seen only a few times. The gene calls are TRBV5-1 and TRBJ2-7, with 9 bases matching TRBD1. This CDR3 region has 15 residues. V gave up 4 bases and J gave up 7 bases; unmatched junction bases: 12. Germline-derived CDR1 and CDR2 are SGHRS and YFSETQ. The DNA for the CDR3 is TGCGCCAGCAGCAGGGGACAGGGAACCCTAAGGGAGCAGTACTTC. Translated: CASSRGQGTLREQYF.

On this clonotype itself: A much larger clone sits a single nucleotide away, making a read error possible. CDR3 DNA sequence: TGTGCCAGCAGGGAAGGCGGGGGTGTCTCCTACGAGCAGTACTTC. Protein product: CASREGGGVSYEQYF. The chain combines TRBV2 with TRBJ2-7; 7 positions match TRBD2. CDR3 size: 15 residues. Looked up from germline, CDR1 is SNHLY and CDR2 is FYNNEI.

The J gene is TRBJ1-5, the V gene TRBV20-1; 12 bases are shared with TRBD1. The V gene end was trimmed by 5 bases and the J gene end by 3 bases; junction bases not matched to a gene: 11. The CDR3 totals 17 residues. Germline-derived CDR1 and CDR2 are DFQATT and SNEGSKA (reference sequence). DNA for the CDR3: TGCAGTGCTTATACCGGGACAGGGGGCCGCACCAATCAGCCCCAGCATTTT. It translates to CSAYTGTGGRTNQPQHF.

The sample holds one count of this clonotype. CDR3 protein: CASSLIAGADANYGYTF. CDR3 nucleotide sequence: TGTGCCAGCAGCTTAATAGCCGGGGCAGACGCTAACTATGGCTACACCTTC. The chain links TRBV7-3 to TRBJ1-2; possible D gene TRBD1, 5 bases. Germline V gene data show CDR1 as SGHTA and CDR2 as FQGTGA. This CDR3 is built from 17 residues. V lost 1 base, J lost 0 bases, and 15 bases lay in between. Full variable domain (remainder filled in from reference TRBV7-3 and TRBJ1-2): GAGVSQTPSNKVTEKGKYVELRCDPISGHTALYWYRQSLGQGPEFLIYFQGTGAADDSGLPNDRFFAVRPEGSVSTLKIQRTERGDSAVYLCASSLIAGADANYGYTFGSGTRLTVV.

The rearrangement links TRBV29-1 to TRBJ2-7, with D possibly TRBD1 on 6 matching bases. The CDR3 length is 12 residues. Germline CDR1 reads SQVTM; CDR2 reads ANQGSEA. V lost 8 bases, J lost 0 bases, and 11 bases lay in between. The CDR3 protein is CSLDSSSYEQYF. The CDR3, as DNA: TGCAGCTTGGACAGTTCCTCCTACGAGCAGTACTTC.

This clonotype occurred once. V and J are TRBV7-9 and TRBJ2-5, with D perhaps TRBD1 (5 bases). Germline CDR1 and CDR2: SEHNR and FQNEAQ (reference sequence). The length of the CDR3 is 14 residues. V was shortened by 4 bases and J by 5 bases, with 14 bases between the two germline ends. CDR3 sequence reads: CASSWLPGRETQYF. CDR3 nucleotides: TGTGCCAGCAGCTGGCTACCAGGGCGGGAGACCCAGTACTTC.

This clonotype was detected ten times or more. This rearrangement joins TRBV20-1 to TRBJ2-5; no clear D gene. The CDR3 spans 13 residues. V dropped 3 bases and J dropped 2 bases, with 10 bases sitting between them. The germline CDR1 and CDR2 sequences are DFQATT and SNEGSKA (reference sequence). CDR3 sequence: CSASGERQETQYF. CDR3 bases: TGCAGTGCTAGCGGAGAAAGACAAGAGACCCAGTACTTC.

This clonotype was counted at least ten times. The CDR3 coding sequence is TGTGCCAGTGAGCTAGGACACAGTGGTCAGCCCCAGCATTTT. It yields the protein CASELGHSGQPQHF. The V gene is TRBV19, the J gene TRBJ1-5, with TRBD1 as a possible D gene (5 bases). The germline CDR1 and CDR2 sequences are LNHDA and SQIVND (reference sequence). This CDR3 has 14 amino acids. V was shortened by 8 bases and J by 6 bases, with 17 bases between the two germline ends.

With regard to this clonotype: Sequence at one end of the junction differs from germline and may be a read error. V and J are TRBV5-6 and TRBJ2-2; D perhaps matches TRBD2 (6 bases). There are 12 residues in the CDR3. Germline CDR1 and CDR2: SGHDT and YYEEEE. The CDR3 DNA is TGTGCCAGCAGTAGCGGATCCGGGGAGCTGATTTTT. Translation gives CASSSGSGELIF.

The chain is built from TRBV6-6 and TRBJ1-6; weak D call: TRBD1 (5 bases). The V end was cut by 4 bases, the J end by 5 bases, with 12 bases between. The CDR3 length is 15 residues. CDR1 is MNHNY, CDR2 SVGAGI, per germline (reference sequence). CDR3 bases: TGTGCCAGCAGTTCTCAGGGCGTAGATAATTCACCCCTCCACTTT. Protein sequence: CASSSQGVDNSPLHF.

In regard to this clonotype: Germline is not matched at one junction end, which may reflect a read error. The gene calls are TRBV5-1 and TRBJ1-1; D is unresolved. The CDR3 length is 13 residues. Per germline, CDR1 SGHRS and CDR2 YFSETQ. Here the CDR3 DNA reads TGCGCCAGCAGTGAGGAGATGAACACTGAAGCTTCCTTT. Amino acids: CASSEEMNTEASF.

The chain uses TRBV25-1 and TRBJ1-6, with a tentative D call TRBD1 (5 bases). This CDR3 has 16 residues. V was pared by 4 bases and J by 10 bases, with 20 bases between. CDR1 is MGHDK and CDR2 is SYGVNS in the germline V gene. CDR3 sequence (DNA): TGTGCCAGCAGTGCGTGGGAGGGGCACAGTCCCTCACCCCTCCACTTT. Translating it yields CASSAWEGHSPSPLHF.

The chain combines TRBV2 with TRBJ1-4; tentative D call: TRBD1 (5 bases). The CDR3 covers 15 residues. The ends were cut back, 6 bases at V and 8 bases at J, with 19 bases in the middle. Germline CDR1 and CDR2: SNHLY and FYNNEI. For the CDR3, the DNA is TGTGCCAGCAGCTTGGGGGGAAAGATTGGAGAAAAACTGTTTTTT. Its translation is CASSLGGKIGEKLFF.

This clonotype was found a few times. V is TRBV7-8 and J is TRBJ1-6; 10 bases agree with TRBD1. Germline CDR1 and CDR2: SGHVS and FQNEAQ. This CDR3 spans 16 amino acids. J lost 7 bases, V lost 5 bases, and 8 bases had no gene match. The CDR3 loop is CASSQPKTGGNSPLHF. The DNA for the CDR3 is TGTGCCAGCAGCCAACCCAAGACAGGGGGCAATTCACCCCTCCACTTT.

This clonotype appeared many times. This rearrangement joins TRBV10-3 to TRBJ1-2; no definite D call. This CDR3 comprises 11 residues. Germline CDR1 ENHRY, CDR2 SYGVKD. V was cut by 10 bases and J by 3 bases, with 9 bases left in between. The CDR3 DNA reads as TGTGCCACCGGATCTGACTATGGCTACACCTTC. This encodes CATGSDYGYTF.

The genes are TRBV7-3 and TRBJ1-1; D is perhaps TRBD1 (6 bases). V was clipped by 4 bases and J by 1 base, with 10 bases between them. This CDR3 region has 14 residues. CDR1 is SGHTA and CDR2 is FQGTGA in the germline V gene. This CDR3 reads CASSSSDRNTEAFF. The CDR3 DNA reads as TGTGCCAGCAGCTCTTCGGACAGGAACACTGAAGCTTTCTTT. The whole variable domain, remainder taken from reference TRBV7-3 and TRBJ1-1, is GAGVSQTPSNKVTEKGKYVELRCDPISGHTALYWYRQSLGQGPEFLIYFQGTGAADDSGLPNDRFFAVRPEGSVSTLKIQRTERGDSAVYLCASSSSDRNTEAFFGQGTRLTVV.